Following are 3 T cell receptor beta chains from one sample sequenced in a study of blood T cell repertoires in COVID-19. TCRdb's table, derived via immunoSEQ multiplex PCR, lists solely in-frame clones and lacks some. The sample has over 300,000 clones, roughly 90% seen once; the top ten hold 9.5%. Sample: PBMCs or T cells enriched from blood (not recorded which). These receptors were taken from a woman aged 40 to 50 who had recovered from COVID-19.

The chain is built from TRBV28 and TRBJ2-7; TRBD2 matches 12 bases. This CDR3 has 15 amino acids. J lost 3 bases, V lost 3 bases, and 3 bases had no gene match. Per the germline V gene, CDR1 is MDHEN and CDR2 is SYDVKM. The CDR3 here is CASSFQTSGSYEQYF. The CDR3 nucleotides read TGTGCCAGCAGTTTCCAGACTAGCGGGAGCTACGAGCAGTACTTC.

V usage is TRBV28 and J usage is TRBJ1-1, with 8 bases identical to TRBD1. J was trimmed by 4 bases and V by 8 bases; bases with no gene match: 9. Germline V gene sequence: CDR1 MDHEN, CDR2 SYDVKM. The CDR3 consists of 14 residues. CDR3 bases: TGTGCCAGCCCAGGGGCAGGGACAGGCACTGAAGCTTTCTTT. Amino acids: CASPGAGTGTEAFF.

This chain connects TRBV28 to TRBJ1-5, with 7 bases aligning to TRBD1. Losses at the gene ends were 7 bases for V and 7 bases for J; bases not matched to a gene: 10. Looked up from germline, CDR1 is MDHEN and CDR2 is SYDVKM. The CDR3 has 14 amino acids. The CDR3 DNA sequence: TGTGCCAGCAACGTACAGGGGATCGAACAGCCCCAGCATTTT. This gives the protein CASNVQGIEQPQHF.